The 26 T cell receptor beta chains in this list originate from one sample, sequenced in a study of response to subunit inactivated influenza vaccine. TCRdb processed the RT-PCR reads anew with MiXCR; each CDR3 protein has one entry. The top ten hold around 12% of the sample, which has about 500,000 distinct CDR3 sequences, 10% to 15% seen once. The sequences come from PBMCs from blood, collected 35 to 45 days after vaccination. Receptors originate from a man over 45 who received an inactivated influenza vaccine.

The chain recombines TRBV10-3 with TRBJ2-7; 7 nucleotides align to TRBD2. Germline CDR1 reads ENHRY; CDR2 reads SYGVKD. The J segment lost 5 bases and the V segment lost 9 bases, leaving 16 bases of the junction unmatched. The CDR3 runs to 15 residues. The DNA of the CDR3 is TGTGCCATTAGCGCGGGAGACCCCACGGATGACGAGCAGTACTTC. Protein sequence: CAISAGDPTDDEQYF.

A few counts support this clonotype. The DNA for the CDR3 is TGTGCCAGCAGACCAGGCATAGCGGCGGCCAGCATAGGAGATACGCAGTATTTT. Its translation: CASRPGIAAASIGDTQYF. This chain links TRBV6-2 or TRBV6-3 with TRBJ2-3; weak D call: TRBD2 (6 bases). Germline V CDR1 and CDR2: MNHEY, SVGEGT. This CDR3 is 18 amino acids long. V was clipped by 6 bases and J by 5 bases, with 27 bases between them.

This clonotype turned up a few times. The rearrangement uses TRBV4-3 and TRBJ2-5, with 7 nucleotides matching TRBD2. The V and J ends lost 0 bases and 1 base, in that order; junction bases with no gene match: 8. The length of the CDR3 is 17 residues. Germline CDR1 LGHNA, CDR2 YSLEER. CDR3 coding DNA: TGCGCCAGCAGCCAAGATCCAGCGGGGAGCCGCCAAGAGACCCAGTACTTC. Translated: CASSQDPAGSRQETQYF.

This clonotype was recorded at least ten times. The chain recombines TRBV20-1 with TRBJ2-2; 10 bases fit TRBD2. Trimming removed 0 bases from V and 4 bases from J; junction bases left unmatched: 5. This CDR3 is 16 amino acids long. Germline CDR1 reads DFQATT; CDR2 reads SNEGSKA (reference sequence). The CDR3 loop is CSARELAGFLTGELFF. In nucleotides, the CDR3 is TGCAGTGCTAGAGAACTAGCGGGATTTCTCACCGGGGAGCTGTTTTTT.

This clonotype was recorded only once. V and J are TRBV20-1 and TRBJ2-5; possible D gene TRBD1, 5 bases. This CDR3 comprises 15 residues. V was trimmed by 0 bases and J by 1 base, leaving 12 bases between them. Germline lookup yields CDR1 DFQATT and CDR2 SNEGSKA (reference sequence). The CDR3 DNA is TGCAGTGCTAGAGACCTGGGGCGGCTCCAAGAGACCCAGTACTTC. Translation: CSARDLGRLQETQYF.

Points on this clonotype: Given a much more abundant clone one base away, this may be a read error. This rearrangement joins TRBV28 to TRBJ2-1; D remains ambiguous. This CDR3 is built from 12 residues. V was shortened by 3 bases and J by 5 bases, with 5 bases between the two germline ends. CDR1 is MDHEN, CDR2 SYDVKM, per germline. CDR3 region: CASSFFDNEQFF. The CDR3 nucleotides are TGTGCCAGCAGTTTTTTTGACAATGAGCAGTTCTTC.

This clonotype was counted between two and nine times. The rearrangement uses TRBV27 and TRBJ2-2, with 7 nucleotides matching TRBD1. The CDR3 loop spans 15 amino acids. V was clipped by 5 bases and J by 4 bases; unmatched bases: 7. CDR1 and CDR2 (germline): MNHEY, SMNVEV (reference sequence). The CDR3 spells CASSPTTGRTGELFF. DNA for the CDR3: TGTGCCAGCAGTCCGACGACAGGGCGCACCGGGGAGCTGTTTTTT.

For the CDR3, the DNA is TGTGCCAGCAGCCAAGATCCCTCTGGAAACACCATATATTTT. Its translation is CASSQDPSGNTIYF. J is TRBJ1-3 and V is TRBV3-1; D not resolved. The CDR3 runs 14 residues. Per germline, CDR1 LGHDT and CDR2 YNNKEL (reference sequence). V lost 0 bases to trimming and J lost 0 bases, with 3 bases between them. The whole variable domain, filled in from reference TRBV3-1 and TRBJ1-3, reads DTAVSQTPKYLVTQMGNDKSIKCEQNLGHDTMYWYKQDSKKFLKIMFSYNNKELIINETVPNRFSPKSPDKAHLNLHINSLELGDSAVYFCASSQDPSGNTIYFGEGSWLTVV.

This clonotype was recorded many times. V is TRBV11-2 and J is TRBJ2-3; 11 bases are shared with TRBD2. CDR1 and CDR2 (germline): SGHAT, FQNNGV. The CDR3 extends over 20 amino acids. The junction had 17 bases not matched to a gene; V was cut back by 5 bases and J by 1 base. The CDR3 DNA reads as TGTGCCAGCAGCCCCGAACTAGCGGGAGTATACCTAAGGGGCACAGATACGCAGTATTTT. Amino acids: CASSPELAGVYLRGTDTQYF. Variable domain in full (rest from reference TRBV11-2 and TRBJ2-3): EAGVAQSPRYKIIEKRQSVAFWCNPISGHATLYWYQQILGQGPKLLIQFQNNGVVDDSQLPKDRFSAERLKGVDSTLKIQPAKLEDSAVYLCASSPELAGVYLRGTDTQYFGPGTRLTVL.

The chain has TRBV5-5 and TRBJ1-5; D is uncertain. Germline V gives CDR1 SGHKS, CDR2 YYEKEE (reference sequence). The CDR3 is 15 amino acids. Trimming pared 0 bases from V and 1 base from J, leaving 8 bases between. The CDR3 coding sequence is TGTGCCAGCAGCTTGGGCCACGGAAGCAATCAGCCCCAGCATTTT. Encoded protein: CASSLGHGSNQPQHF. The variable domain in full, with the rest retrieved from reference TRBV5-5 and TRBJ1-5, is DAGVTQSPTHLIKTRGQQVTLRCSPISGHKSVSWYQQVLGQGPQFIFQYYEKEERGRGNFPDRFSARQFPNYSSELNVNALLLGDSALYLCASSLGHGSNQPQHFGDGTRLSIL.

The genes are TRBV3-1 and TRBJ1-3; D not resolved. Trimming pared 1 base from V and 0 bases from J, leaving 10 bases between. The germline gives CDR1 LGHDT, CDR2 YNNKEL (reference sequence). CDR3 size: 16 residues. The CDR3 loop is CASSQVGSRSGNTIYF. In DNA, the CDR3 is TGTGCCAGCAGCCAAGTGGGAAGCCGCTCTGGAAACACCATATATTTT.

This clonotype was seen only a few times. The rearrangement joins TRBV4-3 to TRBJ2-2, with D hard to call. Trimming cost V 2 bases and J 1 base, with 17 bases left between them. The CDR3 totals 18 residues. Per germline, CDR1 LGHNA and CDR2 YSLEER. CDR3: CASSQYSTRGLNTGELFF. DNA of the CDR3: TGCGCCAGCAGCCAATATTCCACTCGCGGATTGAACACCGGGGAGCTGTTTTTT.

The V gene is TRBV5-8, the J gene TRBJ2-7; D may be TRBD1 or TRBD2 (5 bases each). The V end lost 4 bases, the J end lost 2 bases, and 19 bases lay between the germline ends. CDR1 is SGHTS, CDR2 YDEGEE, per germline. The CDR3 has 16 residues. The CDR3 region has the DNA TGTGCCAGCAGCCCGGGGCCAGGGCTCGAGGCCTACGAGCAGTACTTC. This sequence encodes CASSPGPGLEAYEQYF.

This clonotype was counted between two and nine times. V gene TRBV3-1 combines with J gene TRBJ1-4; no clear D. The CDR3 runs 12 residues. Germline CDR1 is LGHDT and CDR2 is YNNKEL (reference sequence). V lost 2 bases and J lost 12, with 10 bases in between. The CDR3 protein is CASSQPDGELFF. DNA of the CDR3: TGTGCCAGCAGCCAACCCGACGGGGAACTGTTTTTT.

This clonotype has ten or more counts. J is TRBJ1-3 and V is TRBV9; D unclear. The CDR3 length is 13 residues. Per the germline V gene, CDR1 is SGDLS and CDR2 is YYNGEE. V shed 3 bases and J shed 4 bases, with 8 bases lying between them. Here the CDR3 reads CASSAASGNTIYF. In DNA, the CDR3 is TGTGCCAGCAGCGCCGCCTCCGGAAACACCATATATTTT.

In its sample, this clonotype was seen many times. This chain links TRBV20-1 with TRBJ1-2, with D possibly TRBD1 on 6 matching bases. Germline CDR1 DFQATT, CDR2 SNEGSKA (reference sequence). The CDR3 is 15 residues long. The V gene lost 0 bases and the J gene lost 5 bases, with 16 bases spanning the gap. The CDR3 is CSARDVRGRGYGYTF. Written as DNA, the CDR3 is TGCAGTGCTAGAGATGTACGGGGGCGCGGTTATGGCTACACCTTC.

The CDR3 DNA is TGTGCCAGCAGCTTAATGGCGAGCAATGAGCAGTTCTTC. Translated: CASSLMASNEQFF. The chain recombines TRBV7-2 with TRBJ2-1; D not certain. CDR3 length: 13 residues. V was trimmed by 2 bases and J by 6 bases, leaving 8 bases between them. CDR1 SGHTA and CDR2 FQGNSA come from the germline V gene.

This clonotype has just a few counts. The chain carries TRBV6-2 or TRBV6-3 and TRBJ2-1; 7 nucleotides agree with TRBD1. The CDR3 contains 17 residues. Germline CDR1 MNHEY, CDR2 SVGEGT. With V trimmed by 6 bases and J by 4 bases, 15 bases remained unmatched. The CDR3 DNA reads TGTGCCAGCAGCACCCATGTTCCGGGACAGCATTACAATGAGCAGTTCTTC. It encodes CASSTHVPGQHYNEQFF.

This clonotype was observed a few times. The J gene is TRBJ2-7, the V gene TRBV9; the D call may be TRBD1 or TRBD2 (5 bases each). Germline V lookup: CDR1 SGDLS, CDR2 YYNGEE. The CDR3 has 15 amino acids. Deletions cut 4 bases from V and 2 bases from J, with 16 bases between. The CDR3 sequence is CASSPSSGTTYEQYF. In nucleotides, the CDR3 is TGTGCCAGCAGCCCCTCTTCCGGGACGACCTACGAGCAGTACTTC.

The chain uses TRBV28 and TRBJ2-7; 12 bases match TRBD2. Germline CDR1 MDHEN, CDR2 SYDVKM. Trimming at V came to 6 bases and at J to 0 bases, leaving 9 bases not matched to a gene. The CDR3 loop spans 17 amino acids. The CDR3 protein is CASSPSGRGYISYEQYF. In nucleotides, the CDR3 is TGTGCCAGCAGCCCTAGCGGGAGGGGATATATCTCCTACGAGCAGTACTTC.

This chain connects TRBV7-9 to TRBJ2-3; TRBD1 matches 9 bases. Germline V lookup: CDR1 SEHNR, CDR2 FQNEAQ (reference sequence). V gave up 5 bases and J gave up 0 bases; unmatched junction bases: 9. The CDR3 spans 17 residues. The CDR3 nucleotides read TGTGCCAGCAGCGCCCCCGGGACAGGGTTTAGCACAGATACGCAGTATTTT. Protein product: CASSAPGTGFSTDTQYF.

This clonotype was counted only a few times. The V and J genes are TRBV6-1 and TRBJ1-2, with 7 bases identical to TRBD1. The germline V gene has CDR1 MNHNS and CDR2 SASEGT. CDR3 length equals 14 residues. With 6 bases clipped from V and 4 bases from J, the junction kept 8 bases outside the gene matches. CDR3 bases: TGTGCCAGCAGCCCCGCTACAGGGGCCTATGGCTACACCTTC. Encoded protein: CASSPATGAYGYTF.

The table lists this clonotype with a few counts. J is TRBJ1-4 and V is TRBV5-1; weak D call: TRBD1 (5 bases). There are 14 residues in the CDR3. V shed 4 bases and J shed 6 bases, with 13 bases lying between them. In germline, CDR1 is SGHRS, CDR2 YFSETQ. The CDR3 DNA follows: TGCGCCAGCAGCCGGGACGGTCAAGATGAAAAACTGTTTTTT. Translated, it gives CASSRDGQDEKLFF.

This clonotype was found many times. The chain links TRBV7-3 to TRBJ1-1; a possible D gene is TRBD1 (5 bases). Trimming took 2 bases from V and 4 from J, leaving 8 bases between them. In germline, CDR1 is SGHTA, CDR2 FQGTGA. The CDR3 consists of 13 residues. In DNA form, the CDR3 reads TGTGCCAGCAGCTTAGGGGGTTTCACTGAAGCTTTCTTT. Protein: CASSLGGFTEAFF.

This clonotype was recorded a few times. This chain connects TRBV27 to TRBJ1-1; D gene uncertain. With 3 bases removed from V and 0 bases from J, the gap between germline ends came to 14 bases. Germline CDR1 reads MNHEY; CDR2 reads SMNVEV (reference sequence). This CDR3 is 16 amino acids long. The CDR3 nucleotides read TGTGCCAGCAGTTTGGCGGGGTACGCGGTGAACACTGAAGCTTTCTTT. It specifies CASSLAGYAVNTEAFF.

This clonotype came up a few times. CDR3 DNA: TGTGCCACCATCGGCGACAGTAGAAGACCAGGGGATGAGCAGTTCTTC. Translation gives CATIGDSRRPGDEQFF. V gene TRBV24-1 combines with J gene TRBJ2-1; TRBD1 might be the D (6 bases). There are 16 residues in the CDR3. Trimming took 8 bases from V and 8 from J, leaving 24 bases between them. Germline V lookup: CDR1 KGHDR, CDR2 SFDVKD.